Below, 26 T cell receptor beta chains from the same sample are listed, as sequenced in a study of cytomegalovirus exposure and HLA in healthy donors. The PCR used 60 Vbeta and 13 Jbeta primers. Using immunoSEQ multiplex PCR, the repertoire was profiled, and TCRdb retains in-frame clones only, with some absent. The table lists 200,000 to 250,000 clones, approximately 88% of them singletons, with more than 0.6% in the top ten. The sequencing sample was made of PBMCs. The receptors shown here come from a boy between 2 and 10 years old in good health and CMV-seronegative.

The chain uses TRBV10-3 and TRBJ2-1; 7 bases are a match to TRBD2. The CDR3 sequence is 12 residues long. V was pared by 4 bases and J by 10 bases, with 4 bases of the junction left unmatched. Germline V CDR1 and CDR2: ENHRY, SYGVKD. CDR3 nucleotide sequence: TGTGCCATCAGTGGTCTAGCGGCCGAGCAGTTCTTC. Translation: CAISGLAAEQFF.

The V gene is TRBV18, the J gene TRBJ2-1; TRBD1 matches 11 bases. The germline CDR1 and CDR2 sequences are KGHSH and LQKENI. V was clipped by 2 bases and J by 2 bases; unmatched bases: 2. The CDR3 loop spans 16 amino acids. This CDR3 reads CASSPSDRGPYNEQFF. The CDR3 DNA reads as TGTGCCAGCTCACCATCGGACAGGGGGCCCTACAATGAGCAGTTCTTC.

The chain is built from TRBV25-1 and TRBJ1-1, with no clear D. The CDR3 contains 12 residues. In germline, CDR1 is MGHDK, CDR2 SYGVNS. V lost 4 bases and J 1 base, leaving 4 bases between the germline ends. Here the CDR3 DNA reads TGTGCCAGCAGTGGACAGAACACTGAAGCTTTCTTT. Its protein product is CASSGQNTEAFF.

The J gene is TRBJ2-6, the V gene TRBV6-4, with D possibly matching TRBD1 (6 bases). Trimming left V 3 bases short and J 1 base short, with 10 bases between. The CDR3 consists of 16 residues. The V gene's germline CDR1 is MRHNA and CDR2 SNTAGT. CDR3 DNA sequence: TGTGCCAGCAGTGAACAGGGTGGGTCTGGGGCCAACGTCCTGACTTTC. Translated: CASSEQGGSGANVLTF.

V and J are TRBV28 and TRBJ1-1; unclear D gene. Per germline, CDR1 MDHEN and CDR2 SYDVKM. This CDR3 region has 14 residues. The V and J ends lost 3 bases and 8 bases respectively, with 16 bases between them. In DNA, the CDR3 is TGTGCCAGCAGTTTGGTCGGGGAATTAACGGAAGCTTTCTTT. Translating it yields CASSLVGELTEAFF.

CDR3 nucleotide sequence: TGTGCCAGCAGTGAACAGGGGAACACTGAAGCTTTCTTT. Its translation is CASSEQGNTEAFF. The chain couples TRBV6-5 to TRBJ1-1; a possible D gene is TRBD1 (6 bases). Trimming removed 5 bases from V and 1 base from J, with 8 bases in between. This CDR3 has 13 amino acids. Germline V gene sequence: CDR1 MNHEY, CDR2 SVGAGI.

This clone showed up just a few times. The V call is TRBV10-1, the J call TRBJ1-1; 9 nucleotides align to TRBD1. The CDR3 contains 15 residues. Germline trimming cut 4 bases from V and 6 bases from J; bases unmatched to any gene: 9. In germline, CDR1 is WNHNN, CDR2 SYGVQD (reference sequence). CDR3 DNA sequence: TGCGCCAGCAGTGGTGGGACAGGGATGAAGTCTGAAGCTTTCTTT. Its protein product is CASSGGTGMKSEAFF.

Details on this clone: Mismatch with germline at one junction end may stem from a read error. This chain connects TRBV7-9 to TRBJ2-1, with 8 positions matching TRBD1. The CDR3 totals 15 residues. Germline-derived CDR1 and CDR2 are SEHNR and FQNEAQ (reference sequence). The CDR3 region has the DNA TGTTCCAGCAGCTTCGAGACAGGGGCCTACAATGAGCAGTTCTTC. Protein: CSSSFETGAYNEQFF.

The chain joins TRBV21-1 to TRBJ2-1; the tabulated D call, TRBD2, remains unverified against the DNA. TRBV21-1 counts as a pseudogene. The CDR3 is made up of 16 amino acids. CDR3 in DNA: TGTGCCAGCAGCAAAGGAGGAGAAGTGGGTTACAATGAGCAGTTCTTC. Amino acid sequence: CASSKGGEVGYNEQFF.

This rearrangement joins TRBV12-5 to TRBJ1-5, with D uncertain. Trimming pared 9 bases from V and 2 bases from J, leaving 14 bases between. This CDR3 contains 14 residues. CDR1 is LGHNT, CDR2 FRNRAP, per germline. The CDR3 reads CASAGSSGNQPQHF. CDR3 DNA: TGTGCTAGCGCGGGTTCTTCGGGCAATCAGCCCCAGCATTTT.

CDR3 region: CASSLSGRGAYEQYF. CDR3 nucleotides: TGCGCCAGCAGCTTAAGCGGGAGGGGAGCCTACGAGCAGTACTTC. This chain joins TRBV5-1 and TRBJ2-5, with 10 bases matching TRBD2. The DNA end is a closer match to TRBJ2-7, so the J assignment may be wrong. The CDR3 sequence is 15 residues long. The germline gives CDR1 SGHRS, CDR2 YFSETQ.

This chain joins TRBV5-1 and TRBJ2-2; tentative D call: TRBD2 (6 bases). V was trimmed by 3 bases and J by 5 bases, leaving 14 bases between them. The germline V gene has CDR1 SGHRS and CDR2 YFSETQ. This CDR3 contains 15 residues. CDR3 sequence (DNA): TGCGCCAGCAGCTGGAGGGCCAGTAAAACCGGGGAGCTGTTTTTT. Translated, it gives CASSWRASKTGELFF.

The rearrangement joins TRBV6-5 to TRBJ1-6; 9 bases line up with TRBD1. V gave up 6 bases and J gave up 6 bases; unmatched junction bases: 6. The CDR3 consists of 15 residues. Germline values: CDR1 MNHEY, CDR2 SVGAGI. The chain's CDR3 is CASRLGTGRNSPLHF. The CDR3 coding sequence is TGTGCCAGCAGGCTAGGGACAGGGCGTAATTCACCCCTCCACTTT.

This chain joins TRBV13 and TRBJ2-1; 7 bases match TRBD2. This CDR3 is built from 14 residues. Trimming removed 5 bases from V and 7 bases from J; junction bases left unmatched: 8. CDR1 and CDR2 from the germline V gene are PRHDT and FYEKMQ (reference sequence). The CDR3 protein is CASSPESGRNEQFF. In DNA form, the CDR3 reads TGTGCCAGCAGCCCTGAATCCGGGAGGAATGAGCAGTTCTTC.

Written as DNA, the CDR3 is TGTGCCAGCAGCTCCGGACAGGCTAACTATGGCTACACCTTC. It translates to CASSSGQANYGYTF. The genes are TRBV9 and TRBJ1-2, with TRBD1 identical over 7 bases. The CDR3 consists of 14 residues. The junction had 3 bases not matched to a gene; V was cut back by 4 bases and J by 0 bases. Per the germline V gene, CDR1 is SGDLS and CDR2 is YYNGEE.

This rearrangement joins TRBV5-1 to TRBJ1-2, with no clear D. CDR1 is SGHRS and CDR2 is YFSETQ in the germline V gene. Between the trimmed V and J ends, which lost 0 bases and 2 bases, there was a span of 8 bases. The CDR3 length is 14 residues. CDR3 in DNA: TGCGCCAGCAGCTTGGGAGGCACGAACTATGGCTACACCTTC. It is translated as CASSLGGTNYGYTF.

The rearrangement joins TRBV30 to TRBJ1-3; D might be TRBD1 (6 bases). The CDR3 is 16 amino acids. CDR1 is GTSNPN, CDR2 SVGIG, per germline (reference sequence). The V end was cut by 2 bases, the J end by 0 bases, with 14 bases between. The CDR3 reads CAWSSGTPRSGNTIYF. The CDR3 region has the DNA TGTGCCTGGAGTTCCGGGACACCCCGCTCTGGAAACACCATATATTTT.

This chain connects TRBV7-6 to TRBJ2-5, with 8 positions matching TRBD2. The CDR3 is made up of 16 amino acids. The germline gives CDR1 SGHVS, CDR2 FNYEAQ. V shed 1 base, J shed 5 bases, and the junction held 9 bases outside the gene matches. Here the CDR3 DNA reads TGTGCCAGCAGCTTAGGGGTAGCGGGGTCCGGGGAGACCCAGTACTTC. This gives the protein CASSLGVAGSGETQYF.

The rearrangement links TRBV7-9 to TRBJ2-7; a possible D gene is TRBD1 (8 bases). Germline V lookup: CDR1 SEHNR, CDR2 FQNEAQ (reference sequence). Trimming took off 5 bases at V and 2 bases at J, with 16 bases between the two ends. This CDR3 comprises 15 residues. The CDR3 reads CASSPHRGGAYEQYF. CDR3 DNA: TGTGCCAGCAGCCCTCACAGGGGGGGGGCCTACGAGCAGTACTTC.

As regards this clone: Other DNA sequences within the sample encode an identical CDR3. This chain connects TRBV5-1 to TRBJ2-1, with 8 bases fitting TRBD2. CDR3 length equals 17 residues. Germline loops: CDR1 SGHRS, CDR2 YFSETQ. J lost 0 bases, V lost 0 bases, and 5 bases had no gene match. The CDR3 DNA is TGCGCCAGCAGCTTGGAAGCCAGCGGGAGCTCCTACAATGAGCAGTTCTTC. Protein sequence: CASSLEASGSSYNEQFF.

The rearrangement links TRBV10-2 to TRBJ1-5, with D perhaps TRBD1 (6 bases). CDR1 is WSHSY, CDR2 SAAADI, per germline. The CDR3 is 14 amino acids. The V and J ends lost 3 bases and 3 bases respectively, with 9 bases between them. The CDR3 spells CASSDRGFNQPQHF. The CDR3 coding sequence is TGCGCCAGCAGTGACAGGGGCTTCAATCAGCCCCAGCATTTT.

The rearrangement uses TRBV5-1 and TRBJ2-1; possibly TRBD1 for D (6 bases). V lost 4 bases and J 9 bases, leaving 14 bases between the germline ends. The CDR3 covers 13 residues. The germline V gene has CDR1 SGHRS and CDR2 YFSETQ. The CDR3 region is CASSQGKLSEQFF. The DNA of the CDR3 is TGCGCCAGCAGCCAGGGGAAGCTGAGTGAGCAGTTCTTC.

This rearrangement joins TRBV19 to TRBJ2-6, with TRBD1 matching over 7 bases. V gave up 0 bases and J gave up 2 bases; unmatched junction bases: 4. The CDR3 covers 17 residues. Germline CDR1 and CDR2: LNHDA and SQIVND (reference sequence). CDR3 sequence reads: CASSIDRGSAGANVLTF. The CDR3 coding sequence is TGTGCCAGTAGTATAGACAGGGGGTCTGCTGGGGCCAACGTCCTGACTTTC.

This clone was observed a single time. This chain links TRBV19 with TRBJ2-3, with 8 nucleotides matching TRBD1. Looked up from germline, CDR1 is LNHDA and CDR2 is SQIVND (reference sequence). This CDR3 is 14 amino acids long. The junction had 1 base not matched to a gene; V was cut back by 3 bases and J by 2 bases. CDR3 DNA sequence: TGTGCCAGTAGTATGACAGGGGACACAGATACGCAGTATTTT. This sequence encodes CASSMTGDTDTQYF.

The V gene is TRBV6-1, the J gene TRBJ2-3, with 12 bases fitting TRBD2. CDR3 length equals 15 residues. Germline-derived CDR1 and CDR2 are MNHNS and SASEGT. V lost 6 bases and J lost 1; bases outside the gene matches: 2. The CDR3 spells CASSRTSGGTDTQYF. The CDR3 DNA reads TGTGCCAGCAGCCGGACTAGCGGGGGCACAGATACGCAGTATTTT.

This clone was seen a handful of times. The chain links TRBV2 to TRBJ1-1, with 9 positions matching TRBD1. J was trimmed by 6 bases and V by 3 bases; bases with no gene match: 8. The length of the CDR3 is 15 residues. The germline V gene has CDR1 SNHLY and CDR2 FYNNEI. CDR3 in amino acids: CASSDGYRGHAEAFF. DNA of the CDR3: TGTGCCAGCAGTGATGGGTACAGGGGGCACGCTGAAGCTTTCTTT.